The entry below describes one T cell receptor beta chain. Its matching antigen is unknown. Expressed TCRB transcripts were sequenced, since all the RNA that had been isolated was reverse transcribed. Here immunoSEQ multiplex PCR was the method, and the copy in TCRdb shows in-frame clones only, minus some. The sample contains about 240,000 clones, roughly 13% of which appear only once. These data originate in a study of beta chain features in type 1 diabetes. The CDR3 length is 13 residues. Trimming took off 7 bases at V and 7 bases at J, with 17 bases between the two ends. Germline V CDR1 and CDR2: MNHNS, SASEGT. Broader study findings: Across all four CD4+ subsets, people with type 1 diabetes showed modestly shorter TCRB CDR3s. The similarity of naive, central memory and Treg TCRB repertoires appeared greater among patients than among healthy donors. Short templates might get an advantage during PCR, and this would be equal in patients and controls.

Sorted populations all exceeded 95% purity. Sequences were obtained from naive CD4+ T cells from blood. The receptor was derived from a man between 25 and 39 years old with type 1 diabetes. This chain joins TRBV6-1 and TRBJ2-7; D possibly corresponds to TRBD1 (6 bases). The CDR3 spells CASNPGTNKEQYF. The CDR3 region has the DNA TGTGCCAGCAATCCCGGGACAAATAAAGAGCAGTACTTC.